Listed here are 26 T cell receptor beta chains from one sample, sequenced in a study of OX40 agonist ivuxolimab in advanced cancers. The method was immunoSEQ multiplex PCR; TCRdb's version includes in-frame clones alone and lacks a portion of them. The profile shows about 18,000 clones, around 85% of them singletons. Sample: CD4+ or CD8+ T cells sorted from blood, taken in a trial of the OX40 agonist ivuxolimab. These receptors came from an adult with an advanced solid tumor such as melanoma, head and neck, liver or kidney cancer.

A word on this clone: Other DNA sequences in this specimen translate into the identical CDR3. The rearrangement links TRBV5-1 to TRBJ2-1, with D possibly being TRBD2 (5 bases). Per germline, CDR1 SGHRS and CDR2 YFSETQ. The CDR3 totals 13 residues. V lost 2 bases and J 4 bases, leaving 7 bases between the germline ends. The CDR3 region is CASSFEGYNEQFF. DNA for the CDR3: TGCGCCAGCAGCTTTGAGGGATACAATGAGCAGTTCTTC.

The V and J genes are TRBV27 and TRBJ2-3; possible D gene TRBD2, 5 bases. V gave up 4 bases and J gave up 1 base, with 9 bases separating them. CDR3 length: 14 residues. Germline V CDR1 and CDR2: MNHEY, SMNVEV (reference sequence). The CDR3 loop is CASSSSGRTDTQYF. The DNA of the CDR3 is TGTGCCAGCAGTTCCAGCGGCCGCACAGATACGCAGTATTTT.

The chain combines TRBV19 with TRBJ1-1, with D perhaps matching TRBD1 (6 bases). V shed 6 bases and J shed 3 bases, with 8 bases lying between them. Germline CDR1 reads LNHDA; CDR2 reads SQIVND (reference sequence). There are 12 residues in the CDR3. CDR3 sequence (DNA): TGTGCCAGTAGCAGACAGGACACTGAAGCTTTCTTT. Translating it yields CASSRQDTEAFF. The full variable domain, rest sourced from reference TRBV19 and TRBJ1-1, is DGGITQSPKYLFRKEGQNVTLSCEQNLNHDAMYWYRQDPGQGLRLIYYSQIVNDFQKGDIAEGYSVSREKKESFPLTVTSAQKNPTAFYLCASSRQDTEAFFGQGTRLTVV.

This rearrangement joins TRBV21-1 to TRBJ2-1; the table's D call, TRBD1, has no DNA check behind it. TRBV21-1 is termed a pseudogene. The CDR3 extends over 18 amino acids. CDR3 nucleotides: TGTGCCAGCAGCAAAGCCCACCGGGACAGGGGCTCCAAGAATGAGCAGTTCTTC. It yields the protein CASSKAHRDRGSKNEQFF.

The J gene is TRBJ2-1, the V gene TRBV27; D is uncertain. V lost 8 bases, J lost 4 bases, and 9 bases lay in between. The length of the CDR3 is 12 residues. Germline V gene data show CDR1 as MNHEY and CDR2 as SMNVEV (reference sequence). Here the CDR3 reads CASGQAYNEQFF. In nucleotides, the CDR3 is TGTGCCAGCGGTCAGGCTTACAATGAGCAGTTCTTC.

This chain uses TRBV2 with TRBJ1-4; D unclear. The CDR3 loop spans 15 amino acids. The germline CDR1 and CDR2 sequences are SNHLY and FYNNEI. V lost 8 bases and J 4 bases, leaving 17 bases between the germline ends. CDR3 loop: CASAPILQYNEKLFF. In nucleotides, the CDR3 is TGTGCCAGCGCCCCGATCCTGCAGTATAATGAAAAACTGTTTTTT.

The CDR3 bases are TGTGCCAGCAGCTTTCGGGGGGAACCTCGAAACACCATATATTTT. Translated, it gives CASSFRGEPRNTIYF. The rearrangement joins TRBV5-8 to TRBJ1-3; possibly TRBD1 for D (5 bases). Germline V gene data show CDR1 as SGHTS and CDR2 as YDEGEE. V was pared by 2 bases and J by 5 bases, with 14 bases between. The CDR3 sequence is 15 residues long. The full variable domain, in which reference TRBV5-8 and TRBJ1-3 provide the parts outside the CDR3, is EAGVTQSPTHLIKTRGQQATLRCSPISGHTSVYWYQQALGLGLQFLLWYDEGEERNRGNFPPRFSGRQFPNYSSELNVNALELEDSALYLCASSFRGEPRNTIYFGEGSWLTVV.

The rearrangement uses TRBV6-1 and TRBJ1-5, with TRBD1 matching 8 bases. Germline V gives CDR1 MNHNS, CDR2 SASEGT. The CDR3 has 14 residues. V dropped 11 bases and J dropped 6; count of bases not matched to a gene: 12. The CDR3 DNA follows: TGTGCCGCGGGAAGCCAGGGGGCGGGTCAGCCCCAGCATTTT. Translation gives CAAGSQGAGQPQHF.

In its sample, this clone was seen once. The CDR3 reads CASVREDEQFF. CDR3 DNA sequence: TGTGCCAGTGTGCGGGAGGATGAGCAGTTCTTC. The chain employs TRBV19 and TRBJ2-1; 8 bases map to TRBD2. V shed 8 bases, J shed 8 bases, and the junction held 2 bases outside the gene matches. This CDR3 is 11 amino acids long. Germline V CDR1 and CDR2: LNHDA, SQIVND (reference sequence).

The chain links TRBV6-5 to TRBJ2-2; 13 nucleotides match TRBD2. CDR1 and CDR2 (germline): MNHEY, SVGAGI. The CDR3 consists of 16 residues. With V trimmed by 2 bases and J by 3 bases, 0 bases remained unmatched. CDR3: CASSYGLAGDTGELFF. CDR3 nucleotides: TGTGCCAGCAGTTACGGACTAGCGGGGGACACCGGGGAGCTGTTTTTT.

This chain connects TRBV4-2 to TRBJ2-1; TRBD2 is a possible D gene (6 bases). Trimming took 0 bases from V and 4 from J, leaving 13 bases between them. The germline gives CDR1 LGHNA, CDR2 YNFKEQ. The CDR3 has 16 residues. This CDR3 is CASSQEIRGSYNEQFF. The DNA of the CDR3 is TGTGCCAGCAGCCAAGAGATCCGGGGGTCTTACAATGAGCAGTTCTTC.

This sequence joins TRBV15 and TRBJ1-5; 7 nucleotides agree with TRBD1. Per germline, CDR1 LNHNV and CDR2 YYDKDF (reference sequence). The CDR3 contains 14 residues. V gave up 4 bases and J gave up 0 bases; unmatched junction bases: 0. CDR3 loop: CATSNRGSNQPQHF. The CDR3 DNA reads as TGTGCCACCAGCAACAGGGGTAGCAATCAGCCCCAGCATTTT.

The rearrangement joins TRBV27 to TRBJ2-1; TRBD2 agrees at 11 bases. The ends lost 3 bases at V and 5 bases at J; junction bases unmatched: 18. The CDR3 is made up of 20 amino acids. The germline CDR1 and CDR2 sequences are MNHEY and SMNVEV (reference sequence). The CDR3 spells CASSFLPGTSGLGGNNEQFF. The CDR3 bases are TGTGCCAGCAGTTTCTTACCGGGGACTAGCGGCTTAGGGGGGAACAATGAGCAGTTCTTC.

The chain uses TRBV27 and TRBJ1-1, with D unresolved. Per germline, CDR1 MNHEY and CDR2 SMNVEV (reference sequence). The V end was cut by 5 bases, the J end by 1 base, with 8 bases between. CDR3 length: 13 residues. The chain's CDR3 is CASSHTENTEAFF. CDR3 nucleotides: TGTGCCAGCAGTCACACAGAGAACACTGAAGCTTTCTTT.

The CDR3 DNA reads as TGTGCCAGCAGCCCGGGGGGGAGCTCCTACGAGCAGTACTTC. Protein product: CASSPGGSSYEQYF. The chain combines TRBV5-6 with TRBJ2-7; 8 bases agree with TRBD2. Germline loops: CDR1 SGHDT, CDR2 YYEEEE. V was clipped by 4 bases and J by 0 bases; unmatched bases: 3. This CDR3 is built from 14 residues.

The chain has TRBV5-1 and TRBJ2-1; D is unclear. Germline lookup yields CDR1 SGHRS and CDR2 YFSETQ. CDR3 size: 14 residues. The V end was cut by 2 bases, the J end by 8 bases, with 14 bases between. In nucleotides, the CDR3 is TGCGCCAGCAGCTTAGAGGTCGCGGTCGATGAGCAGTTCTTC. This sequence encodes CASSLEVAVDEQFF.

The chain uses TRBV7-6 and TRBJ2-5; 11 positions agree with TRBD2. The V gene end was trimmed by 6 bases and the J gene end by 2 bases; junction bases not matched to a gene: 5. CDR1 and CDR2 (germline): SGHVS, FNYEAQ. The length of the CDR3 is 15 residues. The CDR3 bases are TGTGCCAGCAGGCGACTAGCGGGGTCGCAAGAGACCCAGTACTTC. This sequence encodes CASRRLAGSQETQYF.

CDR3 sequence reads: CASSLWASSYNEQFF. CDR3 bases: TGTGCCAGCAGCTTATGGGCCAGCTCCTACAATGAGCAGTTCTTC. The rearrangement uses TRBV11-2 and TRBJ2-1, with D unresolved. With 2 bases removed from V and 0 bases from J, the gap between germline ends came to 8 bases. Germline loops: CDR1 SGHAT, CDR2 FQNNGV. This CDR3 has 15 amino acids. The full variable domain, rest sourced from reference TRBV11-2 and TRBJ2-1, is EAGVAQSPRYKIIEKRQSVAFWCNPISGHATLYWYQQILGQGPKLLIQFQNNGVVDDSQLPKDRFSAERLKGVDSTLKIQPAKLEDSAVYLCASSLWASSYNEQFFGPGTRLTVL.

The chain links TRBV5-1 to TRBJ1-1; no reliable D call. CDR1 and CDR2 (germline): SGHRS, YFSETQ. The CDR3 covers 13 residues. With 0 bases removed from V and 11 bases from J, the gap between germline ends came to 14 bases. The CDR3 nucleotides read TGCGCCAGCAGCTTGGCTGGCATCCTTGAGGCTTTCTTT. Protein: CASSLAGILEAFF.

The gene calls are TRBV28 and TRBJ1-2, with unresolved D. V lost 6 bases and J lost 7, with 15 bases in between. There are 13 residues in the CDR3. From germline, CDR1 is MDHEN and CDR2 SYDVKM. The CDR3 loop reads CASREQGMVGYTF. As DNA, the CDR3 is TGTGCCAGCAGAGAACAAGGCATGGTTGGCTACACCTTC.

V and J are TRBV7-9 and TRBJ2-7; 13 nucleotides agree with TRBD2. The CDR3 covers 16 residues. Unmatched junction bases numbered 7, after V lost 4 bases and J lost 4 bases. Germline V gene data show CDR1 as SEHNR and CDR2 as FQNEAQ (reference sequence). The CDR3, as DNA: TGTGCCAGCAGCTCGAGGACTAGCGGGAGAGGTTACGAGCAGTACTTC. Translation: CASSSRTSGRGYEQYF.

In this sample, this clone turned up once. The chain combines TRBV11-1 with TRBJ2-1; possibly TRBD1 or TRBD2 for D (5 bases each). The germline V gene has CDR1 SGHAT and CDR2 FQDESV (reference sequence). Trimming cost V 1 base and J 4 bases, with 14 bases left between them. CDR3 length: 16 amino acids. This CDR3 is CASSLGAGTEYNEQFF. DNA for the CDR3: TGTGCCAGCAGCTTAGGTGCTGGGACCGAGTACAATGAGCAGTTCTTC.

The chain joins TRBV4-1 to TRBJ1-2; D is undetermined. Germline CDR1 reads MGHRA; CDR2 reads YSYEKL. The CDR3 is 14 residues long. Deletions cut 2 bases from V and 8 bases from J, with 15 bases between. The CDR3 region is CASSQFPEGRGYTF. The CDR3 nucleotides are TGCGCCAGCAGCCAATTTCCCGAGGGTCGCGGCTACACCTTC.

J is TRBJ2-3 and V is TRBV5-1; D unresolved. With 0 bases removed from V and 4 bases from J, the gap between germline ends came to 3 bases. CDR1 and CDR2 (germline): SGHRS, YFSETQ. CDR3 length: 12 residues. CDR3: CASSLGSDTQYF. The CDR3 DNA reads TGCGCCAGCAGCTTGGGGTCAGATACGCAGTATTTT.

The chain combines TRBV2 with TRBJ1-2, with D perhaps matching TRBD1 (5 bases). Per the germline V gene, CDR1 is SNHLY and CDR2 is FYNNEI. V dropped 7 bases and J dropped 5 bases, with 20 bases sitting between them. The CDR3 spans 15 residues. CDR3 DNA sequence: TGTGCCAGCATCAGTGGAGTGGGGGAGAGGTATGGCTACACCTTC. This translates into CASISGVGERYGYTF.

Worth noting for this clone: With a far larger clone one base away, a read error is the likely cause. The chain is built from TRBV4-2 and TRBJ2-5; unclear D gene. Germline CDR1 reads LGHNA; CDR2 reads YNFKEQ. Trimming took 0 bases from V and 5 from J, leaving 10 bases between them. The CDR3 is 14 amino acids. This CDR3 is CASSQDTSSETQYF. The CDR3 region has the DNA TGTGCCAGCAGCCAAGACACGAGTTCGGAGACCCAGTACTTC.